This TCR beta chain appears in the sequencing data of a study of regulatory T cells in long-lasting Graves disease. V lost 6 bases and J 3 bases, leaving 12 bases between the germline ends. In germline, CDR1 is MGHRA, CDR2 YSYEKL. The CDR3 covers 14 residues. Time point noted: newly diagnosed GD, antithyroid drugs for less than 3 months. Scientists built the TCR library using RNA that was extracted from PBMCs. Arm-PCR of CDR3 regions and iRepertoire HTBI primers were used to build TCR beta libraries. TCRdb analysed the multiplex PCR reads with MiXCR anew, one entry per CDR3 protein. Among about 300,000 distinct CDR3 sequences listed, under 20% were seen once.

The genes are TRBV4-1 and TRBJ1-5, with D tentatively TRBD1 (6 bases). The sequences come from peripheral blood mononuclear cells (PBMCs), collected at new diagnosis, from a patient treated with antithyroid drugs. This receptor was taken from a female donor with Graves disease. CDR3 residues: CASSQGYDNQPQHF. In nucleotides, the CDR3 is TGCGCCAGCAGTCAGGGGTATGACAATCAGCCCCAGCATTTT.